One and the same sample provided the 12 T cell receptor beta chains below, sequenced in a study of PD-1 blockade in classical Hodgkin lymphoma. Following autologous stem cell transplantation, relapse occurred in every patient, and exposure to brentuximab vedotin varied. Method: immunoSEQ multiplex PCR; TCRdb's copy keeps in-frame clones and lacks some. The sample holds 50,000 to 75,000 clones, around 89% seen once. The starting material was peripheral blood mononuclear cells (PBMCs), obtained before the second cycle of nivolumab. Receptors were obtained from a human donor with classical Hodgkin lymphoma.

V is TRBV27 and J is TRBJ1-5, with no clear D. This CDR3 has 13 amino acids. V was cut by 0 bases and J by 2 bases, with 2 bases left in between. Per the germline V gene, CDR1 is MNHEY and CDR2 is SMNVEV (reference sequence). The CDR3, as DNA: TGTGCCAGCAGTTTATCTGGCAATCAGCCCCAGCATTTT. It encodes CASSLSGNQPQHF.

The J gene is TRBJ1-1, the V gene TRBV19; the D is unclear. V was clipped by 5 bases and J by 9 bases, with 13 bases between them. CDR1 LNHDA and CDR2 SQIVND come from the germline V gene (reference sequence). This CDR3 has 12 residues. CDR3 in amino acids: CASSSPPSKAFF. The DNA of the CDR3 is TGTGCCAGTAGTTCACCCCCATCTAAAGCTTTCTTT.

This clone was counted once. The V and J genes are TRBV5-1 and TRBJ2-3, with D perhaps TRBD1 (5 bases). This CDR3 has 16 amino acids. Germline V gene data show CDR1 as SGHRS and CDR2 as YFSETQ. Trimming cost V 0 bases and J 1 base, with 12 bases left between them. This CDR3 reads CASSLVGRVGTDTQYF. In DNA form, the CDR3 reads TGCGCCAGCAGCTTGGTAGGCAGGGTGGGCACAGATACGCAGTATTTT.

In nucleotides, the CDR3 is TGTGCCAGCAGTGGCCAAGATACCGTGCGGGCCGCCCTCTATGGCTACACCTTC. It specifies CASSGQDTVRAALYGYTF. The chain links TRBV6-1 to TRBJ1-2; D remains ambiguous. Trimming pared 4 bases from V and 4 bases from J, leaving 25 bases between. CDR3 length equals 18 residues. Germline V gives CDR1 MNHNS, CDR2 SASEGT.

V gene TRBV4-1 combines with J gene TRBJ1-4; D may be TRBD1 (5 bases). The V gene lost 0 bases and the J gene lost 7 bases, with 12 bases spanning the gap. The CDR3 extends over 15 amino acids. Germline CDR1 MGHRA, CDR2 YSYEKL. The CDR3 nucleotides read TGCGCCAGCAGCCAAGATCAGGGTCATGTTGAAAAACTGTTTTTT. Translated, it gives CASSQDQGHVEKLFF.

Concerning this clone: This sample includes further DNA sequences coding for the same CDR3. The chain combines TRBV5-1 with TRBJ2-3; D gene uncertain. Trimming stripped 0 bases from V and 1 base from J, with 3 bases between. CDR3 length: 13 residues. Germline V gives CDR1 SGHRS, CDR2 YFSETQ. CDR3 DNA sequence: TGCGCCAGCAGCTTGGGGGGCACAGATACGCAGTATTTT. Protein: CASSLGGTDTQYF.

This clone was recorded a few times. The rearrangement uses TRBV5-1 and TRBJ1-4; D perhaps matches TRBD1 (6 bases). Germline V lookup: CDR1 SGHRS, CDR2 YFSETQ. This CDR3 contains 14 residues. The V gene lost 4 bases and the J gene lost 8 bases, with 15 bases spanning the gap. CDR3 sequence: CASSLGHQGEKLFF. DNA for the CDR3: TGCGCCAGCAGCCTCGGACACCAGGGGGAAAAACTGTTTTTT. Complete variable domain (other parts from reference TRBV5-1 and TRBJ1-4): KAGVTQTPRYLIKTRGQQVTLSCSPISGHRSVSWYQQTPGQGLQFLFEYFSETQRNKGNFPGRFSGRQFSNSRSEMNVSTLELGDSALYLCASSLGHQGEKLFFGSGTQLSVL.

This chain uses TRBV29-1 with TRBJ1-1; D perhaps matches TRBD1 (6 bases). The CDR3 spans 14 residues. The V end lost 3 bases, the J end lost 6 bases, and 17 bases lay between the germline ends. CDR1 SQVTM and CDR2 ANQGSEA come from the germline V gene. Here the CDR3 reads CSVDGLTGIPEAFF. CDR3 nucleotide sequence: TGCAGCGTTGATGGGTTGACAGGTATCCCTGAAGCTTTCTTT.

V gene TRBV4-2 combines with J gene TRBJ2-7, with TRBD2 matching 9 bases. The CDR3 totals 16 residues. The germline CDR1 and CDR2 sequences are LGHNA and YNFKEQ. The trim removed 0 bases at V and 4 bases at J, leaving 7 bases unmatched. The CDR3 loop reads CASSQEASSGVYEQYF. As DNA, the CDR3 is TGTGCCAGCAGCCAAGAGGCCTCTAGCGGGGTTTACGAGCAGTACTTC.

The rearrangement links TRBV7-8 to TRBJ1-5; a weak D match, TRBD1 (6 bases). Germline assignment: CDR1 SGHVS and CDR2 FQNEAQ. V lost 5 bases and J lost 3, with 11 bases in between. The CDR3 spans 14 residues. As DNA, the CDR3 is TGTGCCAGCAGCCTTACAGGGATCAATCAGCCCCAGCATTTT. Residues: CASSLTGINQPQHF. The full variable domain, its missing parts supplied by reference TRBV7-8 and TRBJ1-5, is GAGVSQSPRYKVAKRGQDVALRCDPISGHVSLFWYQQALGQGPEFLTYFQNEAQLDKSGLPSDRFFAERPEGSVSTLKIQRTQQEDSAVYLCASSLTGINQPQHFGDGTRLSIL.

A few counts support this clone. CDR3 amino acids: CASSFPVALGELFF. The CDR3 DNA reads TGTGCCAGCAGTTTCCCGGTGGCACTCGGGGAGCTGTTTTTT. V and J are TRBV7-9 and TRBJ2-2; D remains unclear. The CDR3 is 14 amino acids. Germline V CDR1 and CDR2: SEHNR, FQNEAQ (reference sequence). The germline V and J ends were trimmed by 6 bases and 7 bases, with 15 bases remaining between them.

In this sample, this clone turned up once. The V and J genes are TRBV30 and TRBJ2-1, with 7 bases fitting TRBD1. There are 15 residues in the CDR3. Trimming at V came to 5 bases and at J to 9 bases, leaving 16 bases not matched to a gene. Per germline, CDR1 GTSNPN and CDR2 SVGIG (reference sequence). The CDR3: CAWATGAVILGEQFF. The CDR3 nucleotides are TGTGCCTGGGCCACAGGGGCAGTCATCCTCGGTGAGCAGTTCTTC.